Following are 5 T cell receptor beta chains from one sample sequenced in a study of cytomegalovirus exposure and HLA in healthy donors. The PCR had 60 Vbeta and 13 Jbeta primers. Using immunoSEQ multiplex PCR, the repertoire was profiled, and TCRdb retains in-frame clones only, with some absent. Here the sample spans more than 150,000 clones, 80% to 85% being singletons. Sequencing was done on a sample of PBMCs. The receptors were gathered from a woman younger than 30 in good health and CMV-seropositive.

The J gene is TRBJ1-2, the V gene TRBV6-1, with TRBD1 identical over 7 bases. The CDR3 consists of 15 residues. Germline assignment: CDR1 MNHNS and CDR2 SASEGT. V lost 8 bases and J lost 4; bases outside the gene matches: 13. The CDR3: CASSAATGVGYGYTF. The DNA of the CDR3 is TGTGCCAGCTCCGCCGCTACAGGGGTCGGCTATGGCTACACCTTC.

V gene TRBV2 combines with J gene TRBJ1-6; weak D call: TRBD1 (5 bases). Trimming pared 6 bases from V and 10 bases from J, leaving 10 bases between. The CDR3 contains 12 residues. Germline V gene data show CDR1 as SNHLY and CDR2 as FYNNEI. CDR3 DNA: TGTGCCAGCAGCGGGGGGTACTCACCCCTCCACTTT. It codes for CASSGGYSPLHF. The full variable domain, in which reference TRBV2 and TRBJ1-6 provide the parts outside the CDR3, is EPEVTQTPSHQVTQMGQEVILRCVPISNHLYFYWYRQILGQKVEFLVSFYNNEISEKSEIFDDQFSVERPDGSNFTLKIRSTKLEDSAMYFCASSGGYSPLHFGNGTRLTVT.

This clone was seen only once. The J gene is TRBJ2-5, the V gene TRBV7-9; perhaps TRBD1 as D (5 bases). Germline V gene data show CDR1 as SEHNR and CDR2 as FQNEAQ (reference sequence). This CDR3 comprises 15 residues. Trimming shortened V by 1 base and J by 3 bases, and 12 bases separated the two germline ends. The CDR3 nucleotides are TGTGCCAGCAGCTTAGATGGTACAGGCAAAGAGACCCAGTACTTC. It yields the protein CASSLDGTGKETQYF.

The chain employs TRBV27 and TRBJ2-1; tentatively, D is TRBD1 (6 bases). The CDR3 sequence is 12 residues long. Trimming pared 6 bases from V and 8 bases from J, leaving 11 bases between. Per germline, CDR1 MNHEY and CDR2 SMNVEV (reference sequence). The CDR3 sequence: CASSTGSHEQFF. The CDR3 DNA reads as TGTGCCAGCAGCACAGGGTCCCATGAGCAGTTCTTC.

The chain is built from TRBV28 and TRBJ2-7; 12 bases map to TRBD2. Per the germline V gene, CDR1 is MDHEN and CDR2 is SYDVKM. The CDR3 length is 14 residues. Unmatched junction bases numbered 4, after V lost 6 bases and J lost 4 bases. The CDR3 DNA reads TGTGCCAGCAGCAGGACTAGCGGGAAGTACGAGCAGTACTTC. Translating it yields CASSRTSGKYEQYF.